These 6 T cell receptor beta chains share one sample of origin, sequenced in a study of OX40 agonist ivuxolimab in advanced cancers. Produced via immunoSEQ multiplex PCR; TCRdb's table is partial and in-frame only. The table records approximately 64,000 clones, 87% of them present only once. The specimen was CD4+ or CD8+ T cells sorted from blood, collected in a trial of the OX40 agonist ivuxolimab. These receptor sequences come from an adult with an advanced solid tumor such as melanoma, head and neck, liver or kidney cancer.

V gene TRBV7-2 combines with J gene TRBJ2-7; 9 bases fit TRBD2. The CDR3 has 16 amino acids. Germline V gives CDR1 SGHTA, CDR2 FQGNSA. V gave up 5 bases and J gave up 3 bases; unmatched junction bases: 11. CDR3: CASSQTRSGSFYEQYF. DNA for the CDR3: TGTGCCAGCAGCCAGACTCGTAGCGGGAGCTTCTACGAGCAGTACTTC.

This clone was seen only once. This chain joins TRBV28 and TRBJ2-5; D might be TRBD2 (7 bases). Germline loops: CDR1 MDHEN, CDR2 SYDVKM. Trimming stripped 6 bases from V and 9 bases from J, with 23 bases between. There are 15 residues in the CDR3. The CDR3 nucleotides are TGTGCCAGCAGGGGGGCTAGCGGAGGCCATTCGCCCCAGTACTTC. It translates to CASRGASGGHSPQYF.

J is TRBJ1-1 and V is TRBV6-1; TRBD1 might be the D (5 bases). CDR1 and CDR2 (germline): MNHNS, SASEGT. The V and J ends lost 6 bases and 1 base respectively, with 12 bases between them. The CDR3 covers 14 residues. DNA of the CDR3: TGTGCCAGCAGACCCGGGACGGAGAACACTGAAGCTTTCTTT. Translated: CASRPGTENTEAFF.

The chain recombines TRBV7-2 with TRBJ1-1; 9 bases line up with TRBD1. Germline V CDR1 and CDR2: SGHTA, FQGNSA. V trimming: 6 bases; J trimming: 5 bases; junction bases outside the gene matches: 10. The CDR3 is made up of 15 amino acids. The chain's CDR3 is CASRVGGTGLTEAFF. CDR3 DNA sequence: TGTGCCAGCAGGGTAGGCGGGACAGGGTTGACTGAAGCTTTCTTT. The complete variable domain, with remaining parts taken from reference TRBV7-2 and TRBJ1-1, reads GAGVSQSPSNKVTEKGKDVELRCDPISGHTALYWYRQSLGQGLEFLIYFQGNSAPDKSGLPSDRFSAERTGGSVSTLTIQRTQQEDSAVYLCASRVGGTGLTEAFFGQGTRLTVV.

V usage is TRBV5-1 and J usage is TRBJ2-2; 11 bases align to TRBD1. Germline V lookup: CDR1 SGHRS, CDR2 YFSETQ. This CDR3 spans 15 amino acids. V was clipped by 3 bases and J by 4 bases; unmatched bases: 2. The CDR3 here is CASSSGQGATGELFF. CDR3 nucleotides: TGCGCCAGCAGCTCTGGACAGGGGGCCACCGGGGAGCTGTTTTTT.

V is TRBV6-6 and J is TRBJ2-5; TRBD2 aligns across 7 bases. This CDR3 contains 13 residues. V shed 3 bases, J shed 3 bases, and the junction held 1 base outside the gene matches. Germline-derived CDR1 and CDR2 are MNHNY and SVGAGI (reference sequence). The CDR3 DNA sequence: TGTGCCAGCAGTTATCGGGAGGAAGAGACCCAGTACTTC. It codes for CASSYREEETQYF.